Each of the 13 T cell receptor beta chains below was sequenced from the same sample in a study of metastatic and nonmetastatic thyroid tumors. Patients were all untreated before their thyroid surgery. MiXCR re-clonotyped the PCR reads for TCRdb. The sample shows more than 90,000 clones, 10% to 15% of them seen only once. Material for sequencing was blood. All receptors derive from a female donor with papillary thyroid cancer or a benign thyroid nodule (not recorded which). Some clones in this sample may be carry-over from other donors' samples.

This clone came up many times. The V call is TRBV20-1, the J call TRBJ1-6; 7 bases align to TRBD1. This CDR3 is 13 amino acids long. After removal of 6 bases from V and 13 bases from J, the junction contained 12 bases not matched to a gene. Germline CDR1 DFQATT, CDR2 SNEGSKA (reference sequence). The CDR3 DNA reads as TGCAGTGCAGGGGGCATTTCTGGTGGGCCCCTCCACTTT. Encoded protein: CSAGGISGGPLHF.

This clone came up many times. This chain links TRBV7-2 with TRBJ1-2; tentative D call: TRBD1 (5 bases). Germline CDR1 SGHTA, CDR2 FQGNSA. Between the trimmed V and J ends, which lost 5 bases and 2 bases, there was a span of 15 bases. CDR3 size: 15 residues. The CDR3 coding sequence is TGTGCCAGCAGCCCTGGGGGTGTAGGGAACTATGGCTACACCTTC. It specifies CASSPGGVGNYGYTF.

This clone has a count of ten or more. J is TRBJ2-3 and V is TRBV6-2 or TRBV6-3, with D possibly being TRBD2 (5 bases). The CDR3 has 15 amino acids. V lost 6 bases and J 1 base, leaving 14 bases between the germline ends. Germline assignment: CDR1 MNHEY and CDR2 SVGEGT. The chain's CDR3 is CASRRERTGTDTQYF. The CDR3, as DNA: TGTGCCAGCAGAAGGGAGCGTACGGGCACAGATACGCAGTATTTT.

As concerns this clone: Possible read error: a much larger clone is one base away. The chain joins TRBV11-1 to TRBJ2-7, with D maybe TRBD1 (5 bases). Germline assignment: CDR1 SGHAT and CDR2 FQDESV (reference sequence). Deletions cut 5 bases from V and 6 bases from J, with 14 bases between. The CDR3 spans 13 residues. CDR3 loop: CASSKGARCEQYF. The CDR3 DNA reads TGTGCCAGCAGCAAAGGGGCAAGATGCGAGCAGTACTTC.

The chain joins TRBV20-1 to TRBJ1-6, with D possibly TRBD1 on 6 matching bases. The V and J ends lost 6 bases and 9 bases respectively, with 18 bases between them. The germline gives CDR1 DFQATT, CDR2 SNEGSKA (reference sequence). The CDR3 spans 14 residues. The DNA for the CDR3 is TGCAGTGCCGAGATCAGGGGAATGAGTTCACCCCTCCACTTT. This encodes CSAEIRGMSSPLHF.

V and J are TRBV11-2 and TRBJ2-1; 10 bases fit TRBD2. From germline, CDR1 is SGHAT and CDR2 FQNNGV. J gave up 8 bases and V 6 bases, and 16 bases lay outside the gene matches. This CDR3 region has 17 residues. The CDR3 region has the DNA TGTGCCAGCAGTTCGATTGGGAGAGCGGGAGGGCCCTATGAGCAGTTCTTC. It is translated as CASSSIGRAGGPYEQFF. Looking up the rest from reference TRBV11-2 and TRBJ2-1 gives the full variable domain: EAGVAQSPRYKIIEKRQSVAFWCNPISGHATLYWYQQILGQGPKLLIQFQNNGVVDDSQLPKDRFSAERLKGVDSTLKIQPAKLEDSAVYLCASSSIGRAGGPYEQFFGPGTRLTVL.

V gene TRBV29-1 combines with J gene TRBJ2-5, with 12 nucleotides matching TRBD2. The trim removed 6 bases at V and 5 bases at J, leaving 7 bases unmatched. This CDR3 has 14 amino acids. Germline CDR1 and CDR2: SQVTM and ANQGSEA. The CDR3 sequence: CSVTRLAGAETQYF. CDR3 nucleotide sequence: TGCAGCGTGACGCGACTAGCGGGAGCGGAGACCCAGTACTTC.

This clone was seen many times. The J gene is TRBJ2-1, the V gene TRBV5-1; possible D gene TRBD1, 5 bases. The CDR3 length is 14 residues. Germline V gives CDR1 SGHRS, CDR2 YFSETQ. V was clipped by 5 bases and J by 5 bases, with 14 bases between them. CDR3 bases: TGCGCCAGCAGAGAAAGGACAAATAACAATGAGCAGTTCTTC. This sequence encodes CASRERTNNNEQFF.

J is TRBJ1-1 and V is TRBV28, with D unresolved. V lost 2 bases and J lost 1, with 8 bases in between. This CDR3 has 14 amino acids. Per germline, CDR1 MDHEN and CDR2 SYDVKM. The CDR3 sequence is CASSLLGGNTEAFF. In DNA form, the CDR3 reads TGTGCCAGCAGTTTACTCGGAGGGAACACTGAAGCTTTCTTT.

This clone occurred many times. This chain links TRBV19 with TRBJ1-1; D gene uncertain. The CDR3 spans 13 residues. Germline CDR1 LNHDA, CDR2 SQIVND (reference sequence). The V end lost 2 bases, the J end lost 2 bases, and 6 bases lay between the germline ends. CDR3 sequence: CASSIHSNTEAFF. The DNA for the CDR3 is TGTGCCAGTAGTATACATAGTAACACTGAAGCTTTCTTT.

Concerning this clone itself: This sequence may be a read error, since a much larger clone differs from it by one base. The rearrangement links TRBV7-9 to TRBJ1-4; D is possibly TRBD1 (5 bases). CDR1 and CDR2 from the germline V gene are SEHNR and FQNEAQ (reference sequence). CDR3 length: 14 amino acids. CDR3 DNA sequence: TGTGCCAGCAGGGCCGGGACGGTTAATGAAAAACTGCTTTTT. Protein sequence: CASRAGTVNEKLLF. The full variable domain, with the rest looked up from reference TRBV7-9 and TRBJ1-4, is DTGVSQNPRHKITKRGQNVTFRCDPISEHNRLYWYRQTLGQGPEFLTYFQNEAQLEKSRLLSDRFSAERPKGSFSTLEIQRTEQGDSAMYLCASRAGTVNEKLLFGSGTQLSVL.

This clone was counted many times. The chain employs TRBV19 and TRBJ2-2; maybe TRBD1 (5 bases). Per the germline V gene, CDR1 is LNHDA and CDR2 is SQIVND (reference sequence). CDR3 size: 16 residues. Trimming took 5 bases from V and 5 from J, leaving 18 bases between them. In DNA form, the CDR3 reads TGTGCCAGTAGTGTGCCCCTCGGAAGGGGAACCGGGGAGCTGTTTTTT. It specifies CASSVPLGRGTGELFF.

Ten or more counts support this clone. With a much larger clone just one base away, this may be a read error. The gene calls are TRBV30 and TRBJ1-3; a possible D gene is TRBD1 (6 bases). Looked up from germline, CDR1 is GTSNPN and CDR2 is SVGIG (reference sequence). V was clipped by 0 bases and J by 5 bases, with 11 bases between them. This CDR3 has 14 residues. The CDR3 DNA is TGTGCCTGGAGTGTGGGGGCAGGGAGAAACACCATATATTTT. Amino acid sequence: CAWSVGAGRNTIYF.